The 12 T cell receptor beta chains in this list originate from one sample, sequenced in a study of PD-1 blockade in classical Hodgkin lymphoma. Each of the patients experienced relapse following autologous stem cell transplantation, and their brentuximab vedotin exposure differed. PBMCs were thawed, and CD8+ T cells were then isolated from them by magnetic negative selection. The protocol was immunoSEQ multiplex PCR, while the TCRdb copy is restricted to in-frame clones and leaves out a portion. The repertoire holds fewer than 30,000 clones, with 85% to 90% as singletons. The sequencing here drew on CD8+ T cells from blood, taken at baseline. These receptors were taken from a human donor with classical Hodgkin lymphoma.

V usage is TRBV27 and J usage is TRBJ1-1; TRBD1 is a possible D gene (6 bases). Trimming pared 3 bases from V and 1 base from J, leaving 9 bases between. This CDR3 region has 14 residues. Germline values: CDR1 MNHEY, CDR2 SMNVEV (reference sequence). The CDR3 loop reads CASSFRGANTEAFF. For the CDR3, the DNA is TGTGCCAGCAGTTTTCGGGGGGCGAACACTGAAGCTTTCTTT.

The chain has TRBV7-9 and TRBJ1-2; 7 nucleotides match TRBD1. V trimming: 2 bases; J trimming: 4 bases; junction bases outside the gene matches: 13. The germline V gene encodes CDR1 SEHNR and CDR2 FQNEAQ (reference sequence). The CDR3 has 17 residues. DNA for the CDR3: TGTGCCAGCAGCTTACCCGAAATGGGACAGCAGGGCTATGGCTACACCTTC. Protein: CASSLPEMGQQGYGYTF.

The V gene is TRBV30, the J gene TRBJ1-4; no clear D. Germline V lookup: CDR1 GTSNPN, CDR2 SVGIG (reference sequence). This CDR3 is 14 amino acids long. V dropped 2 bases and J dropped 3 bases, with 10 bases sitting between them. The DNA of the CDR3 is TGTGCCTGGAGTCCGGGGAATTCTAATGAAAAACTGTTTTTT. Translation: CAWSPGNSNEKLFF.

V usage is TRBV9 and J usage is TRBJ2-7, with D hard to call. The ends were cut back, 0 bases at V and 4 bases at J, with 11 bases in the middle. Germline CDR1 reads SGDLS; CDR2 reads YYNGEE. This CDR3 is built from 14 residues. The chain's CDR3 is CASSVGSPGYEQYF. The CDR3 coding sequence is TGTGCCAGCAGCGTAGGCTCTCCGGGTTACGAGCAGTACTTC.

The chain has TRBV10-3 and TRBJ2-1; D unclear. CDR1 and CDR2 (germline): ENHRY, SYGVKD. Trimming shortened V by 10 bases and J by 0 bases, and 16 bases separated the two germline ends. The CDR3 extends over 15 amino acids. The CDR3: CATLHMVSSYNEQFF. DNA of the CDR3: TGTGCCACCCTGCACATGGTAAGCTCCTACAATGAGCAGTTCTTC.

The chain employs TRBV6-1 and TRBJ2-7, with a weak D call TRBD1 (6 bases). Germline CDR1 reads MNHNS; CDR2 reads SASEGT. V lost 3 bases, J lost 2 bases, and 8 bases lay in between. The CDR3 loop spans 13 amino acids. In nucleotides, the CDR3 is TGTGCCAGCAGTGAGACAGGCCCCTACGAGCAGTACTTC. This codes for CASSETGPYEQYF.

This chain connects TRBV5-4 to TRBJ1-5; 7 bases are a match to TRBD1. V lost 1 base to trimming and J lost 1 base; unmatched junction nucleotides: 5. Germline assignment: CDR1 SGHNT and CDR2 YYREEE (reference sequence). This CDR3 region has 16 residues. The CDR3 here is CASSLRSGGSNQPQHF. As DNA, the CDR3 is TGTGCCAGCAGCTTGAGGTCAGGGGGGAGCAATCAGCCCCAGCATTTT. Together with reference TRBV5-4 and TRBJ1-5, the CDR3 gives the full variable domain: ETGVTQSPTHLIKTRGQQVTLRCSSQSGHNTVSWYQQALGQGPQFIFQYYREEENGRGNFPPRFSGLQFPNYSSELNVNALELDDSALYLCASSLRSGGSNQPQHFGDGTRLSIL.

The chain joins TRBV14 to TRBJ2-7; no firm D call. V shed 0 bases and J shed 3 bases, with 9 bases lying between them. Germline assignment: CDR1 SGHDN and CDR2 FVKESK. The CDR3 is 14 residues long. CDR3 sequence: CASSQEAGHYEQYF. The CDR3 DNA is TGTGCCAGCAGCCAAGAGGCAGGTCACTACGAGCAGTACTTC.

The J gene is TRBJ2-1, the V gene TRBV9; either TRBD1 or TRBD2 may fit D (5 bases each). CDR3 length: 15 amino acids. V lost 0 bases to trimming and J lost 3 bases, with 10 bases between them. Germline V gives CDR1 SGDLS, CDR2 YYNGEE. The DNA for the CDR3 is TGTGCCAGCAGCGTAGTGGGGGAAAGCTACAATGAGCAGTTCTTC. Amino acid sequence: CASSVVGESYNEQFF.

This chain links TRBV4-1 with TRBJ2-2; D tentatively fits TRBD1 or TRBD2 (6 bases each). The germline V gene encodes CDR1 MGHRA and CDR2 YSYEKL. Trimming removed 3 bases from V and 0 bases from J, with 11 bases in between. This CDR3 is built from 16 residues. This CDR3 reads CASSQRGAPNTGELFF. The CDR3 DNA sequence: TGCGCCAGCAGCCAGAGGGGGGCACCGAACACCGGGGAGCTGTTTTTT.

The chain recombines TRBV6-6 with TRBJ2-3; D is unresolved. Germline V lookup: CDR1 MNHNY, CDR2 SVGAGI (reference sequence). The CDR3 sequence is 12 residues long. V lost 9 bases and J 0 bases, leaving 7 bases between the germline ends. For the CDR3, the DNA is TGTGCCAGTTTCACGAGCACAGATACGCAGTATTTT. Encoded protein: CASFTSTDTQYF.

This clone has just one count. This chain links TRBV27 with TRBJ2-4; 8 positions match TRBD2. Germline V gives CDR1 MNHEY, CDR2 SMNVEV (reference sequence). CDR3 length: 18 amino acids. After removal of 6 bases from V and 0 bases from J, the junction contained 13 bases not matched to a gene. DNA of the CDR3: TGTGCCAGCAGCCCGGCTAGCGGGCCCTTGGTAGCCAAAAACATTCAGTACTTC. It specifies CASSPASGPLVAKNIQYF.